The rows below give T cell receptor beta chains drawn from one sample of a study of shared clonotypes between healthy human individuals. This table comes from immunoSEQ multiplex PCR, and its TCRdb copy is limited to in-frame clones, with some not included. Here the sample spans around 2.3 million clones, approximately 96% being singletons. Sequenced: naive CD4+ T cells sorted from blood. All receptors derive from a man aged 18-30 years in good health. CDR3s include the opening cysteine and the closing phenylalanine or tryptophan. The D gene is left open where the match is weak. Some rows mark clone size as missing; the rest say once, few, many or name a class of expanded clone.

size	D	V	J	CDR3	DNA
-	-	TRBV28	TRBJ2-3	CASSLHRVVDTQYF	TGTGCCAGCAGTTTACACAGGGTAGTAGATACGCAGTATTTT
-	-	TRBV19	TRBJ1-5	CASSNLGTARNQPQHF	TGTGCCAGTAGTAACCTTGGGACGGCCAGAAATCAGCCCCAGCATTTT
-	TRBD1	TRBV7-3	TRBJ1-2	CASSSRDRGHYGYTF	TGTGCCAGCAGCTCGCGGGACAGGGGGCATTATGGCTACACCTTC
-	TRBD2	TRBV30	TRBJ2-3	CAWSRLAGGSTDTQYF	TGTGCCTGGAGTCGCCTAGCGGGAGGGTCTACAGATACGCAGTATTTT
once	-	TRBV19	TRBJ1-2	CASRTGQNVLGGYTF	TGTGCCAGTAGAACTGGACAGAACGTTCTTGGTGGCTACACCTTC
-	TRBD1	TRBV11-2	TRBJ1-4	CVSSSGQTNEKLFF	TGTGTCAGCAGCTCGGGACAGACTAATGAAAAACTGTTTTTT
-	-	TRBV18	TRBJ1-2	CASSPVREGRVYTF	TGTGCCAGCTCACCGGTCAGGGAGGGACGGGTCTACACCTTC
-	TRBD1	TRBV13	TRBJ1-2	CASSYTGEVAGYTF	TGTGCCAGCAGCTACACAGGGGAGGTCGCTGGCTACACCTTC
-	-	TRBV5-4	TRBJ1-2	CASSSRFYGYTF	TGTGCCAGCAGCTCTCGGTTCTATGGCTACACCTTC
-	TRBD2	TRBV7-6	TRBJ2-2	CASSLAASGITGELFF	TGTGCCAGCAGCTTAGCGGCTAGCGGGATCACCGGGGAGCTGTTTTTT
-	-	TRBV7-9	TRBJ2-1	CASSERGLGEQFF	TGTGCCAGCAGCGAGAGAGGCCTTGGTGAGCAGTTCTTC
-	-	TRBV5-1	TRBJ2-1	CASAVSYNEQFF	TGCGCCAGCGCCGTCTCCTACAATGAGCAGTTCTTC
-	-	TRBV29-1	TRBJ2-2	CSVPTRDKNTGELFF	TGCAGCGTTCCAACCCGGGACAAGAACACCGGGGAGCTGTTTTTT
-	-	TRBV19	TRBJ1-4	CASRGREAGSEKLFF	TGTGCCAGTAGGGGAAGGGAGGCGGGGAGTGAAAAACTGTTTTTT
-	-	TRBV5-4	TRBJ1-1	CASSLGVFDTEAFF	TGTGCCAGCAGCTTGGGGGTATTCGACACTGAAGCTTTCTTT